The 4 T cell receptor beta chains below come from one sample, sequenced in a study of CD8+CD57+ T cells in acquired aplastic anemia. CDR3 and TCR beta VDJ profiling relied on a genomic DNA template. One entry per CDR3 protein, called by TCRdb with MiXCR from the reads. This sample has roughly 160,000 distinct CDR3 sequences, with 55% to 70% found just once. The sequenced sample was sorted CD4+, CD8+, or CD8+CD57+ T cells (not recorded which) from PBMCs. These receptors came from a human donor in good health.

V gene TRBV20-1 combines with J gene TRBJ2-1; 7 bases match TRBD1. The trim removed 5 bases at V and 4 bases at J, leaving 5 bases unmatched. The CDR3 runs to 13 residues. The V gene's germline CDR1 is DFQATT and CDR2 SNEGSKA (reference sequence). The CDR3 nucleotides read TGCAGTGCTTACCGCAGGGGGTACAATGAGCAGTTCTTC. As protein: CSAYRRGYNEQFF.

The CDR3 protein is CSAPGQALTTDTQYF. DNA of the CDR3: TGCAGTGCTCCAGGACAGGCCCTAACCACAGATACGCAGTATTTT. The rearrangement joins TRBV20-1 to TRBJ2-3; TRBD1 matches at 7 bases. The germline CDR1 and CDR2 sequences are DFQATT and SNEGSKA (reference sequence). The CDR3 runs 15 residues. Trimming at V came to 5 bases and at J to 2 bases, leaving 10 bases not matched to a gene.

This clonotype was counted a few times. The chain employs TRBV20-1 and TRBJ2-7, with D perhaps matching TRBD2 (7 bases). From germline, CDR1 is DFQATT and CDR2 SNEGSKA (reference sequence). The CDR3 consists of 13 residues. The V end was cut by 5 bases, the J end by 6 bases, with 17 bases between. The CDR3 sequence: CSAGIPGGAEQYF. For the CDR3, the DNA is TGCAGTGCTGGGATACCTGGGGGGGCCGAGCAGTACTTC.

This clonotype was recorded once. The chain joins TRBV10-3 to TRBJ1-6; 11 nucleotides align to TRBD1. The CDR3 runs to 15 residues. The germline gives CDR1 ENHRY, CDR2 SYGVKD. Trimming at V came to 6 bases and at J to 8 bases, leaving 6 bases not matched to a gene. In DNA, the CDR3 is TGTGCCATCAGGGGAACGGGACAGGGGGATTCACCCCTCCACTTT. Translation: CAIRGTGQGDSPLHF.